These 13 T cell receptor beta chains were all obtained from the same sample, sequenced in a study of blood T cell repertoires in COVID-19. Sequencing was performed with immunoSEQ multiplex PCR; in TCRdb, only in-frame clones are kept and a portion is missing. The sample holds under 200,000 clones, roughly 86% seen once. The source material was peripheral blood. The receptor set was obtained from a man aged 35 to 55 who had recovered from COVID-19.

V gene TRBV28 combines with J gene TRBJ2-7; 8 bases map to TRBD2. V was pared by 7 bases and J by 4 bases, with 15 bases of the junction left unmatched. Germline CDR1 and CDR2: MDHEN and SYDVKM. This CDR3 contains 16 residues. The CDR3 loop reads CASTAAGDLPGYEQYF. CDR3 DNA sequence: TGTGCCAGCACGGCAGCGGGAGACCTGCCTGGGTACGAGCAGTACTTC. The variable domain in full, completed from reference TRBV28 and TRBJ2-7, reads DVKVTQSSRYLVKRTGEKVFLECVQDMDHENMFWYRQDPGLGLRLIYFSYDVKMKEKGDIPEGYSVSREKKERFSLILESASTNQTSMYLCASTAAGDLPGYEQYFGPGTRLTVT.

This rearrangement joins TRBV5-5 to TRBJ2-3; the match to TRBD2 covers 9 bases. Unmatched junction bases numbered 6, after V lost 4 bases and J lost 0 bases. This CDR3 is 16 amino acids long. CDR1 is SGHKS and CDR2 is YYEKEE in the germline V gene (reference sequence). CDR3 region: CASSPLAGRSTDTQYF. The CDR3 nucleotides read TGTGCCAGCAGCCCGCTAGCGGGACGAAGCACAGATACGCAGTATTTT.

The chain combines TRBV5-1 with TRBJ2-5; TRBD1 aligns across 7 bases. The V and J ends lost 4 bases and 2 bases, in that order; junction bases with no gene match: 5. The CDR3 totals 14 residues. Germline assignment: CDR1 SGHRS and CDR2 YFSETQ. The CDR3 sequence is CASSPGTAQETQYF. The CDR3 DNA sequence: TGCGCCAGCAGCCCCGGGACAGCACAAGAGACCCAGTACTTC.

This clone was seen just once. This chain connects TRBV19 to TRBJ2-5, with D possibly TRBD1 on 6 matching bases. There are 14 residues in the CDR3. With 5 bases removed from V and 0 bases from J, the gap between germline ends came to 10 bases. In germline, CDR1 is LNHDA, CDR2 SQIVND (reference sequence). The CDR3 sequence is CASSGGQHQETQYF. Here the CDR3 DNA reads TGTGCCAGTAGTGGCGGACAGCACCAAGAGACCCAGTACTTC.

This clone has only one observation. This sequence joins TRBV9 and TRBJ1-2, with TRBD1 identical over 9 bases. Germline V gene sequence: CDR1 SGDLS, CDR2 YYNGEE. The CDR3 length is 16 residues. V was clipped by 2 bases and J by 1 base; unmatched bases: 6. CDR3 sequence reads: CASSVKSGQGNYGYTF. In DNA, the CDR3 is TGTGCCAGCAGCGTCAAGTCGGGACAGGGTAACTATGGCTACACCTTC.

V usage is TRBV6-4 and J usage is TRBJ2-3; 12 nucleotides agree with TRBD2. CDR1 is MRHNA, CDR2 SNTAGT, per germline. V lost 4 bases to trimming and J lost 3 bases; unmatched junction nucleotides: 2. This CDR3 spans 15 amino acids. CDR3 protein: CASSGLAGDTDTQYF. The CDR3 nucleotides read TGTGCCAGCAGTGGACTAGCGGGAGATACAGATACGCAGTATTTT.

V is TRBV7-3 and J is TRBJ2-1; 9 nucleotides match TRBD2. V trimming: 5 bases; J trimming: 6 bases; junction bases outside the gene matches: 5. The CDR3 extends over 14 amino acids. CDR1 is SGHTA, CDR2 FQGTGA, per germline. The CDR3 protein is CASSKLAGSNEQFF. Written as DNA, the CDR3 is TGTGCCAGCAGCAAACTAGCGGGTTCCAATGAGCAGTTCTTC.

The chain combines TRBV4-2 with TRBJ1-2; 7 nucleotides align to TRBD1. Trimming cost V 3 bases and J 4 bases; bases outside gene matches: 23. CDR3 length equals 20 residues. The germline gives CDR1 LGHNA, CDR2 YNFKEQ. CDR3 residues: CASSHTTTTEEGTDPYGYTF. The CDR3 DNA reads as TGTGCCAGCAGCCACACAACGACTACCGAAGAAGGGACAGACCCCTATGGCTACACCTTC.

In its sample, this clone was seen a few times. The chain links TRBV19 to TRBJ2-3, with 8 nucleotides matching TRBD2. Germline V CDR1 and CDR2: LNHDA, SQIVND (reference sequence). This CDR3 is built from 16 residues. CDR3 bases: TGTGCTACCACCGGCGGGCTAGCGGGTAGCACAGATACGCAGTATTTT. It codes for CATTGGLAGSTDTQYF.

The chain employs TRBV28 and TRBJ2-6; TRBD1 might be the D (6 bases). The CDR3 sequence is 17 residues long. Germline V lookup: CDR1 MDHEN, CDR2 SYDVKM. The germline V and J ends were trimmed by 2 bases and 4 bases, with 15 bases remaining between them. CDR3 nucleotides: TGTGCCAGCAGTTTACTTAGCACAGGGTCCGGGGCCAACGTCCTGACTTTC. Residues: CASSLLSTGSGANVLTF.

The chain is built from TRBV7-2 and TRBJ1-6, with a weak D call TRBD1 (6 bases). The CDR3 covers 15 residues. CDR1 is SGHTA and CDR2 is FQGNSA in the germline V gene. V lost 4 bases to trimming and J lost 5 bases, with 12 bases between them. In DNA form, the CDR3 reads TGTGCCAGCAGCTCCTCCGGGACAAATAATTCACCCCTCCACTTT. It is translated as CASSSSGTNNSPLHF.

The V gene is TRBV6-1, the J gene TRBJ1-6, with TRBD1 as a possible D gene (6 bases). This CDR3 comprises 14 residues. V shed 2 bases and J shed 7 bases, with 9 bases lying between them. CDR1 and CDR2 (germline): MNHNS, SASEGT. The CDR3 loop is CASSELGANSPLHF. As DNA, the CDR3 is TGTGCCAGCAGTGAATTGGGGGCCAATTCACCCCTCCACTTT.

The rearrangement links TRBV6-5 to TRBJ1-5; 8 bases line up with TRBD1. With V trimmed by 7 bases and J by 6 bases, 5 bases remained unmatched. CDR3 length equals 13 residues. Germline lookup yields CDR1 MNHEY and CDR2 SVGAGI. The CDR3 sequence is CASNRQGSQPQHF. DNA for the CDR3: TGTGCCAGCAATCGACAGGGGAGTCAGCCCCAGCATTTT.